These T cell receptor beta chains were read from a single sample in a study of T cell repertoires in cytomegalovirus infection. TCRdb reprocessed the reads with MiXCR, giving one entry per CDR3 protein. This table has more than 400,000 distinct CDR3 sequences, 26% appearing once. The sequencing sample was made of PBMCs. The receptors were sampled from a human donor in good health (CMV status not recorded). Some clones in this sample may be carry-over from other donors' samples. CDR3s include the opening cysteine and the closing phenylalanine or tryptophan. Each record gives: clone size, J gene, D gene, V gene, CDR3 DNA, CDR3 protein. The D gene is left open where the match is weak. The size field is filled for only some rows; it gives once, few, many or a size class.

clone_size: many; j_call: TRBJ2-1; d_call: TRBD2; v_call: TRBV7-6; cdr3_nt: TGTGCCAGCAGCTCTTCAACCCGACTAGCGGGAGACAATGAGCAGTTCTTC; cdr3_aa: CASSSSTRLAGDNEQFF
clone_size: many; j_call: TRBJ2-7; d_call: .; v_call: TRBV6-2/TRBV6-3; cdr3_nt: TGTGCCAGCAGTCATAGCGGAGGGCCTCGCGAGCAGTACTTC; cdr3_aa: CASSHSGGPREQYF
clone_size: .; j_call: TRBJ1-2; d_call: TRBD1; v_call: TRBV14; cdr3_nt: TGTGCCAGCAGCCAAGACGTTGGACAGGGGCTCCTCTATGGCTACACCTTC; cdr3_aa: CASSQDVGQGLLYGYTF
clone_size: few; j_call: TRBJ1-5; d_call: .; v_call: TRBV7-2; cdr3_nt: TGTGCCAGCAGCTTAGCCCATCAGCCCCAGCATTTT; cdr3_aa: CASSLAHQPQHF
clone_size: once; j_call: TRBJ2-1; d_call: TRBD2; v_call: TRBV19; cdr3_nt: TGTGCCAGTAGTATAGCGGGGACTAGCGGGAGACTTGAGCAGTTCTTC; cdr3_aa: CASSIAGTSGRLEQFF
clone_size: .; j_call: TRBJ1-1; d_call: TRBD1; v_call: TRBV27; cdr3_nt: TGTGCCAGCAGCTTCCAATACCGACAGGGAATAGGGAGCACTGAAGCTTTCTTT; cdr3_aa: CASSFQYRQGIGSTEAFF
clone_size: .; j_call: TRBJ2-1; d_call: .; v_call: TRBV6-5; cdr3_nt: TGTGCCAGCAACACGGGATTCTCACCTTTTGAGCAGTTCTTC; cdr3_aa: CASNTGFSPFEQFF
clone_size: many; j_call: TRBJ2-7; d_call: TRBD2; v_call: TRBV7-2; cdr3_nt: TGTGCCAGCACCACCTGGGAGGGCCTAAACGAGCAGTACTTC; cdr3_aa: CASTTWEGLNEQYF
clone_size: .; j_call: TRBJ1-4; d_call: .; v_call: TRBV12-3/TRBV12-4; cdr3_nt: TGTGCCAGCAGTCCGGACAGAATGAATGAAAAACTGTTTTTT; cdr3_aa: CASSPDRMNEKLFF
clone_size: .; j_call: TRBJ1-4; d_call: .; v_call: TRBV15; cdr3_nt: TGTGCCACCAGCGGCCCAGGGGCTTTGCGTGAAAAACTGTTTTTT; cdr3_aa: CATSGPGALREKLFF
clone_size: few; j_call: TRBJ2-1; d_call: .; v_call: TRBV7-3; cdr3_nt: TGTGCCAGCAGCTTAATACCAGGATACAATGAGCAGTTCTTC; cdr3_aa: CASSLIPGYNEQFF
clone_size: .; j_call: TRBJ1-1; d_call: .; v_call: TRBV29-1; cdr3_nt: TGCAGCCTTCTGAAGGGGGGGAACACTGAAGCTTTCTTT; cdr3_aa: CSLLKGGNTEAFF
clone_size: .; j_call: TRBJ2-5; d_call: .; v_call: TRBV2; cdr3_nt: TGTGCCAGCAGGGGGGACCTAAAAGAGACCCAGTACTTC; cdr3_aa: CASRGDLKETQYF
clone_size: many; j_call: TRBJ1-5; d_call: TRBD1; v_call: TRBV7-2; cdr3_nt: TGTGCCAGCAGCGTAACAGGGGCTCAGCCCCAGCATTTT; cdr3_aa: CASSVTGAQPQHF
clone_size: .; j_call: TRBJ2-7; d_call: .; v_call: TRBV6-5; cdr3_nt: TGTGCCAGCAGTTACTCGTCGACAGATCCCTACGAGCAGTACTTC; cdr3_aa: CASSYSSTDPYEQYF